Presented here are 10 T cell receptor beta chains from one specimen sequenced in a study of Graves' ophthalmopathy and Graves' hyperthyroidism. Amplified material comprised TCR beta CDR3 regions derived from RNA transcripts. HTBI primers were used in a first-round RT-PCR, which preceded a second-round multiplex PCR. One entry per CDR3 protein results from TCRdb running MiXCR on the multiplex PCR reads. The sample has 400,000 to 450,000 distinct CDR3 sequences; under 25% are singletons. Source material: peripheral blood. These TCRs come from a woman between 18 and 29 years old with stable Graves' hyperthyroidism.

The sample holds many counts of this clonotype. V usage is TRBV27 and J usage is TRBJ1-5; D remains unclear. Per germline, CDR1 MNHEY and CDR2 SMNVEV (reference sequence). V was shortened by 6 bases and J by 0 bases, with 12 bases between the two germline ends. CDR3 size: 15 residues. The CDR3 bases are TGTGCCAGCAGGGGAGACCGCAATAGCAATCAGCCCCAGCATTTT. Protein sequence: CASRGDRNSNQPQHF.

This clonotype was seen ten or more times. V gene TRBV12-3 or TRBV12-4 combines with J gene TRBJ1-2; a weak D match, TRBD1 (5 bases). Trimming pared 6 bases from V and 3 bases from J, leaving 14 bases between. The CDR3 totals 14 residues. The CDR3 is CASSRQLGDYGYTF. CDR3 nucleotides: TGTGCCAGCAGCCGACAGTTAGGAGACTATGGCTACACCTTC.

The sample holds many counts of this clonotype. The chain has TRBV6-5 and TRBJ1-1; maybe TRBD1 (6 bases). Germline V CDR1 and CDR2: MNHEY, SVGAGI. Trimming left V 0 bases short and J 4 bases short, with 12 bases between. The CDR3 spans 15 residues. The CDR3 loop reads CASSYSNTGITEAFF. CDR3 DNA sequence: TGTGCCAGCAGTTACTCGAACACAGGGATCACTGAAGCTTTCTTT.

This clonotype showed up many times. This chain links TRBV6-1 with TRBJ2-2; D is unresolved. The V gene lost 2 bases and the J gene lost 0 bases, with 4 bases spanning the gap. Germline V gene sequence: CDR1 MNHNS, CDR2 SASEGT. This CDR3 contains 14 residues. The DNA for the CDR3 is TGTGCCAGCAGTGAAACAACGAACACCGGGGAGCTGTTTTTT. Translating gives CASSETTNTGELFF.

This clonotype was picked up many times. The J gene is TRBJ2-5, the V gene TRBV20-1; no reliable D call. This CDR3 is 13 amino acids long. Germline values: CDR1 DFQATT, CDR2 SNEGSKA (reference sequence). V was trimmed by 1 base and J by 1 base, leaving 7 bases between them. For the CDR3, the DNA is TGCAGTGCTAGAGTCCCGGGCCAAGAGACCCAGTACTTC. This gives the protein CSARVPGQETQYF.

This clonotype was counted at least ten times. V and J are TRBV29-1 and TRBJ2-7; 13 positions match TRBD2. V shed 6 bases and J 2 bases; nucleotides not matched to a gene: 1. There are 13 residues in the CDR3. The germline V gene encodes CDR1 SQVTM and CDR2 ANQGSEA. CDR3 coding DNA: TGCAGCGTGACTAGCGGGGGGACCTACGAGCAGTACTTC. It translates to CSVTSGGTYEQYF.

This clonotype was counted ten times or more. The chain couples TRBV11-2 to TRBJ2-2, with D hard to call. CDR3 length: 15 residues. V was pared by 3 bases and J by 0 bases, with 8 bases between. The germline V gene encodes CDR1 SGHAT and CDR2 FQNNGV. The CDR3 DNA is TGTGCCAGCAGCTTCCGCGCGGCGAACACCGGGGAGCTGTTTTTT. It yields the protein CASSFRAANTGELFF.

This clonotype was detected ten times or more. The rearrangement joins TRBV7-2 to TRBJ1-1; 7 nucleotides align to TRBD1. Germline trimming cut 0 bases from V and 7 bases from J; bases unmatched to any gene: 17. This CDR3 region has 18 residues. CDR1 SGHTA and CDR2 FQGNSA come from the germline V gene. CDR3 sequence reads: CASSLAIKQGGQGNEAFF. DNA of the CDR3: TGTGCCAGCAGCTTAGCGATTAAGCAAGGGGGCCAGGGGAATGAAGCTTTCTTT.

CDR3 residues: CASSPPSRDRGLTEQYF. The CDR3 coding sequence is TGTGCCAGCAGCCCACCTAGCCGGGACAGGGGACTAACTGAGCAGTACTTC. The chain combines TRBV28 with TRBJ2-7; TRBD1 agrees at 10 bases. From germline, CDR1 is MDHEN and CDR2 SYDVKM. The CDR3 totals 17 residues. V trimming: 6 bases; J trimming: 7 bases; junction bases outside the gene matches: 18.

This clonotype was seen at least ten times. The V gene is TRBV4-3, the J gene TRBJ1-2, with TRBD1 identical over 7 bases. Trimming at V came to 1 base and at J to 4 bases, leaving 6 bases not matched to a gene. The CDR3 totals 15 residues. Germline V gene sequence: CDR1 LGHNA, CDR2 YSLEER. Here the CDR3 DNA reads TGCGCCAGCAGCCAAGTGTGGACAGGCCGCTATGGCTACACCTTC. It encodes CASSQVWTGRYGYTF.